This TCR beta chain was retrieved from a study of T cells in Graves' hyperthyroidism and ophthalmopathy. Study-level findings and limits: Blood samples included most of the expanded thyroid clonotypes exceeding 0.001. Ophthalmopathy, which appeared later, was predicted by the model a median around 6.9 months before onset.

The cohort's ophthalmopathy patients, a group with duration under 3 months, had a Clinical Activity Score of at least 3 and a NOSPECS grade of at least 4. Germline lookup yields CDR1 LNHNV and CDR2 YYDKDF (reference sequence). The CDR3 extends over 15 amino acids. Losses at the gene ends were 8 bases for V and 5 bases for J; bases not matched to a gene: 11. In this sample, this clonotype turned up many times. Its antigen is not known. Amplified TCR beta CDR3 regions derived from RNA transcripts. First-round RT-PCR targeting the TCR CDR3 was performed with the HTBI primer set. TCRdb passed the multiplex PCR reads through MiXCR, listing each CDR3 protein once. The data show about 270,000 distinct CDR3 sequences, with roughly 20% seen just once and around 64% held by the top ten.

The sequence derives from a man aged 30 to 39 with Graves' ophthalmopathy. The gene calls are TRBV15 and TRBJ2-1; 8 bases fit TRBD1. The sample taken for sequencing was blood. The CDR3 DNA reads TGTGCCACCGAGGAAGGACAGGGTTTACACAATGAGCAGTTCTTC. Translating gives CATEEGQGLHNEQFF.